The sequence of this T cell receptor (beta chain) was determined in a study of cytomegalovirus exposure and HLA in healthy donors. Whole-study findings and limits: An analysis done earlier found most TCR beta V segments productive about 90% or about 30% of the time. Immune exposure information available was restricted to CMV serostatus.

Concerning this clone itself: Its matching antigen is unknown.

Both 60 Vbeta primers and 13 Jbeta primers went into the PCR. Repertoires were generated with immunoSEQ multiplex PCR, while TCRdb's copy carries only in-frame clones and drops some. This table has around 100,000 clones, over 60% appearing once. Germline CDR1 SGDLS, CDR2 YYNGEE. This CDR3 comprises 19 residues. The trim removed 3 bases at V and 1 base at J, leaving 12 bases unmatched. The material sequenced was PBMCs. The receptor was isolated from a man under 40 in good health and CMV-seropositive. The gene calls are TRBV9 and TRBJ1-4; TRBD1 agrees at 10 bases. CDR3 residues: CASSGRTGGTLGTNEKLFF. In nucleotides, the CDR3 is TGTGCCAGCAGCGGACGGACAGGGGGGACCCTAGGAACTAATGAAAAACTGTTTTTT.